The entry that follows covers one TCR beta chain sequence. These data come from a study of blood T cell repertoires in COVID-19. About the research overall: Sites in the United States, Italy and Spain provided acute and convalescent COVID-19 samples.

TCRdb keeps only in-frame clones here, not all; method: immunoSEQ multiplex PCR. The sample includes about 50,000 clones, under 85% of them seen just once. CDR3 size: 19 residues. The germline V gene has CDR1 SGHVS and CDR2 FNYEAQ. V dropped 1 base and J dropped 0 bases, with 21 bases sitting between them. The J gene is TRBJ1-2, the V gene TRBV7-6, with D possibly being TRBD1 (5 bases). The sequence was collected from a human donor in a cohort sampled during active COVID-19. Sequencing was carried out using peripheral blood. CDR3 coding DNA: TGTGCCAGCAGCTTAGGTCCCTACGGGGGAGAGGGGTCTAACTATGGCTACACCTTC. Protein sequence: CASSLGPYGGEGSNYGYTF.